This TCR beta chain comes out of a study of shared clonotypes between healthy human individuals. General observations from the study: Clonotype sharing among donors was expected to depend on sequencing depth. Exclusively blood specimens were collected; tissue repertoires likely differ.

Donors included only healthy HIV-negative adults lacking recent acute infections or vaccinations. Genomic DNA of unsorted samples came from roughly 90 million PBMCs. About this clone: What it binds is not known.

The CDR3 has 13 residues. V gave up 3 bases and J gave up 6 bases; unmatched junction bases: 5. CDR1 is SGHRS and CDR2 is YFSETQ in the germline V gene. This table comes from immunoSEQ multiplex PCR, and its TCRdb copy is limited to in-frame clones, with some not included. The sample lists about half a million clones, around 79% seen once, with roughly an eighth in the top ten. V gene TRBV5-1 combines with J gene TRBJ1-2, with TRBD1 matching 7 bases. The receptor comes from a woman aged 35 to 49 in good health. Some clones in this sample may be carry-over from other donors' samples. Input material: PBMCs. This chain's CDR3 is CASSWRQGDGYTF. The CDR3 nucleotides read TGCGCCAGCAGCTGGCGACAGGGAGATGGCTACACCTTC. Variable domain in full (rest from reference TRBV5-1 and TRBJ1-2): KAGVTQTPRYLIKTRGQQVTLSCSPISGHRSVSWYQQTPGQGLQFLFEYFSETQRNKGNFPGRFSGRQFSNSRSEMNVSTLELGDSALYLCASSWRQGDGYTFGSGTRLTVV.